Listed below are T cell receptor beta chains from one sample, sequenced in a study of blood T cells in healthy people across ages. In TCRdb, the 5' RACE reads were re-called with MiXCR into one record per CDR3 protein. This sample has over a million distinct CDR3 sequences, with 45% found just once. Sequenced input: blood. These receptors all stem from a woman aged 55-70 years in good health. The conserved cysteine and the conserved F or W are not part of the CDR3 here. Only part of the rows carry a size: once, few, many, or a class if the clone is expanded.

clone size	V gene	J gene	CDR3 protein
.	TRBV28	TRBJ2-6	ASSSAGGLSGANVLT
.	TRBV29-1	.	SVLPGLAAYNEQY
few	TRBV20-1	TRBJ2-2	SAILGEEGGELF
few	TRBV6-1	TRBJ1-2	ASSEWGTRNYGYT
.	TRBV7-8	TRBJ2-7	ASSQTRAGEQY
few	TRBV27	TRBJ1-2	ASSLPGAGYT
.	TRBV7-6	TRBJ1-2	ASSPQGAEGYT
few	TRBV4-1	TRBJ2-3	ASSHLDRPITDTQY
few	TRBV29-1	TRBJ2-7	SVRTSSYEQY
few	TRBV5-1	TRBJ1-2	ASSLRGQRT
.	TRBV7-9	TRBJ1-4	ASSFGQGENEKLF
many	TRBV29-1	TRBJ2-7	SVVGAGSSYEQY
.	TRBV11-1	TRBJ2-1	ASSLARGRPNEQF
.	TRBV7-9	TRBJ2-5	ASSSSTSSGRFQETQY
.	TRBV5-1	TRBJ2-7	ASSLAPGVGACEQY
few	TRBV7-8	TRBJ2-3	ASSLGHPGIGTDTQY
.	TRBV2	TRBJ1-2	ASSEAGQNYGYT
few	TRBV7-2	TRBJ2-7	ASSLAAGKPYEQY
few	TRBV28	TRBJ2-3	ASSFAGQLGVDTQY
few	TRBV7-3	TRBJ2-3	ASSLRPSGSPTDTQY
once	TRBV6-5	TRBJ1-1	ASSRNLNTETF
.	TRBV9	TRBJ2-7	ASSVAPQGAAEQY
.	TRBV7-7	TRBJ2-5	ASSPGLGAGETQY
.	TRBV27	TRBJ1-5	ASSQSWGANQPQH
few	TRBV13	TRBJ2-7	ASSSEDGTYEQY
.	TRBV25-1	TRBJ2-7	ASNGPGGVDEQY
once	TRBV20-1	.	SVRDVAGGRYEQY
.	TRBV5-1	TRBJ2-1	ASSNPTDNEQF
.	TRBV7-6	TRBJ2-5	ASSKRQIGEQY
.	TRBV7-9	TRBJ2-1	ASSLSASAYNEQF
.	TRBV29-1	TRBJ2-1	SVDVAGEDEQF
.	TRBV5-1	TRBJ2-4	ASSLNPGQGRFDIQY
.	TRBV7-9	TRBJ2-1	ASSSGQCSGDNEQF
few	TRBV9	TRBJ2-3	ASSETGTRSTDTQY
.	TRBV5-1	.	ASSETVTHPPSEQY
.	TRBV9	TRBJ2-6	ASSTTGSGANVLT
.	TRBV27	TRBJ2-1	ASSPDWTSGNPSYNEQF
few	TRBV29-1	TRBJ2-1	SVDGEGGFTNEQF
many	TRBV7-2	TRBJ2-7	ASSRPAGLYEQY
.	TRBV12-3/TRBV12-4	TRBJ2-3	ASRDTADIVTDTQY
.	TRBV6-1	TRBJ1-2	ASRETAEGYT
few	TRBV30	TRBJ2-5	ASNRGPETRY
.	TRBV11-2	TRBJ2-5	ASNWGGGEETQY
few	TRBV21-1	TRBJ2-7	ASSKGLGSAVYEQY
.	TRBV28	TRBJ2-7	ASSSTTAVYEQY
many	TRBV4-2	TRBJ2-7	ASSQGKEVSEQY
few	TRBV11-2	TRBJ2-3	ASSFGVANTQY
.	TRBV20-1	TRBJ2-3	SAMGLGNTDTQY
.	TRBV20-1	TRBJ2-3	SANRDRGRSDTQY